These 9 T cell receptor beta chains came from one sample sequenced in a study of blood T cells in healthy people across ages (dated by TCRdb to 2015 to 2017). Library creation used 5' RACE. Instrument on record: Illumina HiSeq 2500. A second PCR of about 7 to 12 cycles was run with a J-beta primer mix and a sample-barcoded 5' primer. TCRdb passed the public sequencing reads through fastp at Q25 and MiXCR, retaining productive beta sequences. CDR3 protein sequences are deduplicated, and each keeps its most common genes and DNA. Here the sample has approximately 320,000 distinct CDR3 sequences; less than 30% occur a single time. The top ten clones comprise approximately 29% of the sample. Sequences were obtained from blood. The source is a woman in her 70s in good health.

V is TRBV11-3 and J is TRBJ2-3, with D unclear. Germline values: CDR1 SGHNT, CDR2 YENEEA. The CDR3 length is 14 residues. Trimming took 3 bases from V and 4 from J, leaving 11 bases between them. This CDR3 reads CASSFSFDSDTQYF. For the CDR3, the DNA is TGTGCCAGCAGCTTTAGTTTTGACTCAGATACGCAGTATTTT.

This chain connects TRBV7-2 to TRBJ1-5; D ambiguous. V lost 5 bases and J lost 0, with 8 bases in between. The germline CDR1 and CDR2 sequences are SGHTA and FQGNSA. The CDR3 covers 14 residues. CDR3 sequence (DNA): TGTGCCAGCAGCATAGTCGTTAGCAATCAGCCCCAGCATTTT. Residues: CASSIVVSNQPQHF.

Remarks on this clonotype: Likely a read error: the CDR3 ends without its conserved phenylalanine or tryptophan. The V gene is TRBV20-1, the J gene TRBJ2-5, with TRBD2 identical over 11 bases. The DNA end favors TRBJ2-1, so the J call may be wrong. The CDR3 has 15 amino acids. Germline CDR1 reads DFQATT; CDR2 reads SNEGSKA (reference sequence). The CDR3 is CSAGGGLAVYNEQFL. CDR3 bases: TGCAGTGCTGGGGGGGGACTAGCGGTCTACAATGAGCAGTTCCTC.

The rearrangement uses TRBV18 and TRBJ1-1; D call uncertain. The CDR3 extends over 14 amino acids. Germline V gene data show CDR1 as KGHSH and CDR2 as LQKENI. V lost 6 bases and J lost 1, with 12 bases in between. The CDR3 sequence: CASSPLDKNTEAFF. The CDR3 DNA follows: TGTGCCAGCTCTCCTCTAGACAAGAACACTGAAGCTTTCTTT.

The rearrangement uses TRBV4-2 and TRBJ2-1; the D gene is possibly TRBD2 (5 bases). The CDR3 loop spans 14 amino acids. V lost 1 base to trimming and J lost 9 bases, with 13 bases between them. Germline lookup yields CDR1 LGHNA and CDR2 YNFKEQ. The DNA of the CDR3 is TGTGCCAGCAGCCAAGGAATCGGGGTAGGTGAGCAGTTCTTC. Amino acid sequence: CASSQGIGVGEQFF.

CDR3 DNA sequence: TGTGCCAGCAGCGGCCCGGGCAGGGGGGACTCACCCCTCCACTTT. Its protein is CASSGPGRGDSPLHF. The chain has TRBV7-8 and TRBJ1-6; 7 nucleotides match TRBD1. CDR3 length equals 15 residues. The germline V gene has CDR1 SGHVS and CDR2 FQNEAQ. Trimming cost V 5 bases and J 10 bases; bases outside gene matches: 11. Variable domain in full (rest from reference TRBV7-8 and TRBJ1-6): GAGVSQSPRYKVAKRGQDVALRCDPISGHVSLFWYQQALGQGPEFLTYFQNEAQLDKSGLPSDRFFAERPEGSVSTLKIQRTQQEDSAVYLCASSGPGRGDSPLHFGNGTRLTVT.

This clonotype was counted only a few times. The V and J genes are TRBV6-5 and TRBJ1-1, with TRBD1 as a possible D gene (5 bases). The CDR3 has 16 residues. V lost 0 bases to trimming and J lost 5 bases, with 16 bases between them. Per the germline V gene, CDR1 is MNHEY and CDR2 is SVGAGI. Here the CDR3 DNA reads TGTGCCAGCAGTTACTCCGGGGGAGGGAACAGGACTGAAGCTTTCTTT. It specifies CASSYSGGGNRTEAFF.

This clonotype was counted ten times or more. The chain links TRBV4-2 to TRBJ2-1; no clear D. V was cut by 1 base and J by 3 bases, with 1 base left in between. The CDR3 loop spans 12 amino acids. In germline, CDR1 is LGHNA, CDR2 YNFKEQ. DNA for the CDR3: TGTGCCAGCAGCCAAGTCTACAATGAGCAGTTCTTC. It is translated as CASSQVYNEQFF.

This clonotype was seen many times. The genes are TRBV7-2 and TRBJ1-2; D remains ambiguous. Trimming removed 4 bases from V and 4 bases from J, with 13 bases in between. Germline values: CDR1 SGHTA, CDR2 FQGNSA. CDR3 size: 14 residues. This chain's CDR3 is CASSSPPGFYGYTF. Here the CDR3 DNA reads TGTGCCAGCAGCTCACCCCCGGGTTTCTATGGCTACACCTTC. Filled out from reference TRBV7-2 and TRBJ1-2, the complete variable domain reads GAGVSQSPSNKVTEKGKDVELRCDPISGHTALYWYRQSLGQGLEFLIYFQGNSAPDKSGLPSDRFSAERTGGSVSTLTIQRTQQEDSAVYLCASSSPPGFYGYTFGSGTRLTVV.